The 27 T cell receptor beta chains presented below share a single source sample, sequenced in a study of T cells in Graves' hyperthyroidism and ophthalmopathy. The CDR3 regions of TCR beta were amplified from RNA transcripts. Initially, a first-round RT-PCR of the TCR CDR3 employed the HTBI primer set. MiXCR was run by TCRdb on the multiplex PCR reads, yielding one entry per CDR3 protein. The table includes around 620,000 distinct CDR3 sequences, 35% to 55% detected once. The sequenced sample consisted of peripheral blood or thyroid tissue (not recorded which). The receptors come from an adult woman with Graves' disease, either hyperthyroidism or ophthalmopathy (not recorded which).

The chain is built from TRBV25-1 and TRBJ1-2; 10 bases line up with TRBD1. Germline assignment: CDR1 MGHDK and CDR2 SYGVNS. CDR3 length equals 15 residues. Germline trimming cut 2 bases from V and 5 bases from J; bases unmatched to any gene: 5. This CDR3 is CASSETRTGGYGYTF. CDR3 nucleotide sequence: TGTGCCAGCAGTGAAACCCGGACAGGGGGGTATGGCTACACCTTC.

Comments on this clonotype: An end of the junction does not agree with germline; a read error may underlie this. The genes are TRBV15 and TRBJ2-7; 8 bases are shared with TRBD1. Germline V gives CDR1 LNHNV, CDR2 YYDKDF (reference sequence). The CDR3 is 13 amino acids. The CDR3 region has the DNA TGTGCCATCAGCCAGGACAGGGACTACGAGCAGTACTTC. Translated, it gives CAISQDRDYEQYF.

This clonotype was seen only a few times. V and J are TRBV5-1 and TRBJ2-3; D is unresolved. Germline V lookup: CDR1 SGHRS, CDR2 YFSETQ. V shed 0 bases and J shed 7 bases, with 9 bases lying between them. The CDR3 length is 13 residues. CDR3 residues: CASSLDAANTQYF. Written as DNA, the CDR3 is TGCGCCAGCAGCTTGGATGCAGCAAATACGCAGTATTTT.

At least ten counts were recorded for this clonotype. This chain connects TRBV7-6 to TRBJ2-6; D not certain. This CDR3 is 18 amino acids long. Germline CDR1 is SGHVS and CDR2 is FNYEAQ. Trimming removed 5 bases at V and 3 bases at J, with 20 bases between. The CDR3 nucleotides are TGTGCCAGCAGCCCTAGGGCGGAGACCTTGAGTGGGGCCAACGTCCTGACTTTC. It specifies CASSPRAETLSGANVLTF.

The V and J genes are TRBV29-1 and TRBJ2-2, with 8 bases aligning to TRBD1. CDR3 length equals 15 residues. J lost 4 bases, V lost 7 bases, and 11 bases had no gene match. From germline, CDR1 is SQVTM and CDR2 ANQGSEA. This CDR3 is CSAAGTGRITGELFF. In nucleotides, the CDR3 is TGCAGCGCCGCTGGGACAGGCCGTATCACCGGGGAGCTGTTTTTT.

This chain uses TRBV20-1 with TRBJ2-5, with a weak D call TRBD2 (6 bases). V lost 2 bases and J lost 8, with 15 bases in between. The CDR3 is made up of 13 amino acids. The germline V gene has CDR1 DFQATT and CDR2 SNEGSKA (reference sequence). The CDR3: CSARRESGATQYF. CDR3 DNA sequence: TGCAGTGCTAGAAGGGAGTCGGGAGCAACCCAGTACTTC.

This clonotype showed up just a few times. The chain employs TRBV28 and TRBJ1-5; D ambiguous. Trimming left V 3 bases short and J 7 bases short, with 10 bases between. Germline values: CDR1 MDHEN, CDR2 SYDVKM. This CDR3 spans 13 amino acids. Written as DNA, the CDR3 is TGTGCCAGCAGTTTCTCCCCCAAACAGCCCCAGCATTTT. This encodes CASSFSPKQPQHF.

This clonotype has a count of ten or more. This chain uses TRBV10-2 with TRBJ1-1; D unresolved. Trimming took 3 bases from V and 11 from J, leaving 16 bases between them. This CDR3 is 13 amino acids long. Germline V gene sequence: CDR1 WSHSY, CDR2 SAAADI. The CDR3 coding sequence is TGCGCCAGCAGTGAAAGGAGCGAGGAGGAGGCTTTCTTT. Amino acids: CASSERSEEEAFF.

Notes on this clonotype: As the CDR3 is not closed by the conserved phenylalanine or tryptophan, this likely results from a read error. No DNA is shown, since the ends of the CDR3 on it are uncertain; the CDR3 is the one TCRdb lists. The CDR3 sequence is CSVAGQASGANVMTV. The V gene is TRBV29-1, the J gene TRBJ2-6; the DNA was not used to check the table's D call, TRBD1. Germline lookup yields CDR1 SQVTM and CDR2 ANQGSEA. The CDR3 contains 15 residues when both ends are counted.

CDR3 coding DNA: TGTGCCTGGACCTCCCACGAGACAGGGAGCTCTGGGGCCAACGTCCTGACTTTC. It yields the protein CAWTSHETGSSGANVLTF. This chain joins TRBV7-3 and TRBJ2-6, with 7 bases fitting TRBD1. CDR1 is SGHTA and CDR2 is FQGTGA in the germline V gene. The ends lost 11 bases at V and 0 bases at J; junction bases unmatched: 16. This CDR3 has 18 amino acids.

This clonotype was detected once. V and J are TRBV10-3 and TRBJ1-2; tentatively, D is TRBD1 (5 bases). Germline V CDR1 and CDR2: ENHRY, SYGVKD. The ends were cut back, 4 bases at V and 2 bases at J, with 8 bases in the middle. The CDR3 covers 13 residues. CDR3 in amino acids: CAISGTGNYGYTF. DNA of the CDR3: TGTGCCATCAGTGGAACAGGAAACTATGGCTACACCTTC.

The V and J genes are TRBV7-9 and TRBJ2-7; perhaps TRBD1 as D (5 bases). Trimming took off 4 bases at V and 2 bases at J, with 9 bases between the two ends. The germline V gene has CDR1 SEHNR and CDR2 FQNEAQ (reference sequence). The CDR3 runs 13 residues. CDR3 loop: CASSSFRAYEQYF. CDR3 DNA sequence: TGTGCCAGCAGCTCTTTCAGGGCCTACGAGCAGTACTTC.

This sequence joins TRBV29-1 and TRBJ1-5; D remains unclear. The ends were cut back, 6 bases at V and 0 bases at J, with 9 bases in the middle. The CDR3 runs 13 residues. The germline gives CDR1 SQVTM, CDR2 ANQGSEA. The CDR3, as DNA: TGCAGCGTCGCGGACTTTAGCAATCAGCCCCAGCATTTT. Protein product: CSVADFSNQPQHF. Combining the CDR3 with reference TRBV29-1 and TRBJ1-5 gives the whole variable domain SAVISQKPSRDICQRGTSLTIQCQVDSQVTMMFWYRQQPGQSLTLIATANQGSEATYESGFVIDKFPISRPNLTFSTLTVSNMSPEDSSIYLCSVADFSNQPQHFGDGTRLSIL.

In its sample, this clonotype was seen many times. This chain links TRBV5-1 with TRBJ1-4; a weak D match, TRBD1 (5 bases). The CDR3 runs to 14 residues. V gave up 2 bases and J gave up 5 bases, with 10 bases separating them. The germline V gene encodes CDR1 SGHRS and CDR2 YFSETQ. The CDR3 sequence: CASSFSGKNEKLFF. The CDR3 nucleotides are TGCGCCAGCAGCTTTTCAGGGAAGAATGAAAAACTGTTTTTT.

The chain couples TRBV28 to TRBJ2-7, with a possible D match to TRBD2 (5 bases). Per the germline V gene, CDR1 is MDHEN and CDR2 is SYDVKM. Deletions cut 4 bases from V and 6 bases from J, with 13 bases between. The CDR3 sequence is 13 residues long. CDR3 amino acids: CASSYPAGGEQYF. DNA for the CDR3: TGTGCCAGCAGTTACCCGGCGGGCGGCGAGCAGTACTTC. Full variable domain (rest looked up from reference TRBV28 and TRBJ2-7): DVKVTQSSRYLVKRTGEKVFLECVQDMDHENMFWYRQDPGLGLRLIYFSYDVKMKEKGDIPEGYSVSREKKERFSLILESASTNQTSMYLCASSYPAGGEQYFGPGTRLTVT.

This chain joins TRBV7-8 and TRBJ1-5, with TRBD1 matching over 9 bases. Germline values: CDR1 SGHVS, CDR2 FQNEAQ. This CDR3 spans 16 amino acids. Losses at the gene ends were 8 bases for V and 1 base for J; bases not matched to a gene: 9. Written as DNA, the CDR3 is TGTGCCAGCTCACCACGGACAGGGGTAAGCAATCAGCCCCAGCATTTT. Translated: CASSPRTGVSNQPQHF.

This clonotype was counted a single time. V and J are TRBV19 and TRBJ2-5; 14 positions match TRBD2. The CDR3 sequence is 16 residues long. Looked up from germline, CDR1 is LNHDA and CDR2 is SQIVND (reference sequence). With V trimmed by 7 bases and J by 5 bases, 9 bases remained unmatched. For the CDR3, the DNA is TGTGCCAGTACCCGGACTAGCGGGAGGTCCGGGGAGACCCAGTACTTC. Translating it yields CASTRTSGRSGETQYF.

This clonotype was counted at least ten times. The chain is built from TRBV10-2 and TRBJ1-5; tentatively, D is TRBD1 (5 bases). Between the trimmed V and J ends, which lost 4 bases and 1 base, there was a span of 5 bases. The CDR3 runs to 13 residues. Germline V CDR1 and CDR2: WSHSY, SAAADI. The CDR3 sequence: CASSGDSNQPQHF. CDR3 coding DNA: TGCGCCAGCAGTGGGGACAGCAATCAGCCCCAGCATTTT.

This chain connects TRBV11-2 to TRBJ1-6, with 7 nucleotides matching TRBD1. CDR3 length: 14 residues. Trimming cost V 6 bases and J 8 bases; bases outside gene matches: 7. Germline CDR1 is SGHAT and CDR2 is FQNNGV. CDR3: CASRQTGIDSPLHF. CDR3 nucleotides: TGTGCCAGCAGACAGACAGGGATTGATTCACCCCTCCACTTT.

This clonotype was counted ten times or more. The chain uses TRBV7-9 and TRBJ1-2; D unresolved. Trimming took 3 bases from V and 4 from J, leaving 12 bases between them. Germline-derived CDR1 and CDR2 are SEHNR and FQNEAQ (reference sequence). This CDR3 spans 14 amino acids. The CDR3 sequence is CASSFNGGTYGYTF. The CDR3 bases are TGTGCCAGCAGCTTTAACGGAGGAACCTATGGCTACACCTTC.

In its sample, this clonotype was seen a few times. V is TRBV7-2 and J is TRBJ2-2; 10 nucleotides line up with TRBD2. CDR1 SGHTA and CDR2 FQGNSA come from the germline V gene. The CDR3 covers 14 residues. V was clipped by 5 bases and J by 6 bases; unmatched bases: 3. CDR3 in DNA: TGTGCCAGCAGCCCAGCGGGAGGGCCCGGGGAGCTGTTTTTT. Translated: CASSPAGGPGELFF.

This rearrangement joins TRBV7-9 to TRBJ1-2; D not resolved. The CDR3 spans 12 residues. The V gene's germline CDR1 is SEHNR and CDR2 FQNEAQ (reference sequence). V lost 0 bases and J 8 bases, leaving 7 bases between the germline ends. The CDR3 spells CASSLAGIGYTF. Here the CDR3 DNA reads TGTGCCAGCAGCTTAGCAGGGATCGGCTACACCTTC.

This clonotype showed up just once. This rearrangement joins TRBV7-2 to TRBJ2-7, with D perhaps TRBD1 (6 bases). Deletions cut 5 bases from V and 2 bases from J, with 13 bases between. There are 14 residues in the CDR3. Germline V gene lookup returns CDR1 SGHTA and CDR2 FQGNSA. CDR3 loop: CASSLQGATYEQYF. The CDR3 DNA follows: TGTGCCAGCAGCCTACAGGGTGCCACCTACGAGCAGTACTTC.

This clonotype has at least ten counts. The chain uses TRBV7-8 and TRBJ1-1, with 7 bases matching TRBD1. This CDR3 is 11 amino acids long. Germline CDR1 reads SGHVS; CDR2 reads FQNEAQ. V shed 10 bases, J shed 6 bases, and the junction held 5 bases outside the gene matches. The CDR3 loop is CATRGAAEAFF. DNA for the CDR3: TGTGCCACCAGGGGGGCCGCTGAAGCTTTCTTT. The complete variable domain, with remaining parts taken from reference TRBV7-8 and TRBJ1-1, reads GAGVSQSPRYKVAKRGQDVALRCDPISGHVSLFWYQQALGQGPEFLTYFQNEAQLDKSGLPSDRFFAERPEGSVSTLKIQRTQQEDSAVYLCATRGAAEAFFGQGTRLTVV.

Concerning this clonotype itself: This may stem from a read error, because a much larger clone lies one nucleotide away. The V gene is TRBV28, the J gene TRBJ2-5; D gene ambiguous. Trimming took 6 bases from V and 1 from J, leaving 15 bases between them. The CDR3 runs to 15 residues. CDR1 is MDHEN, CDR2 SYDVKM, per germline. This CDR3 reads CASRPLSDRQETQYF. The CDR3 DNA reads TGTGCCAGCAGGCCCCTTTCAGACCGCCAAGAGACCCAGTACTTC.

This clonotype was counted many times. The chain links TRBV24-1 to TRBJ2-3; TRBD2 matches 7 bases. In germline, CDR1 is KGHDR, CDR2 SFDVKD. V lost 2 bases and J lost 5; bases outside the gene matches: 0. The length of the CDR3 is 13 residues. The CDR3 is CATSDWGGDTQYF. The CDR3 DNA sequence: TGTGCCACCAGTGATTGGGGGGGAGATACGCAGTATTTT.

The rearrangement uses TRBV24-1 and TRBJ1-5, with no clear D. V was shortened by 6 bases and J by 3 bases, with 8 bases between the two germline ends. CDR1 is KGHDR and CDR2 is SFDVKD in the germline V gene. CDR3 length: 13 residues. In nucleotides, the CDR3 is TGTGCCACCAGTCGGCAGAACAATCAGCCCCAGCATTTT. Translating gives CATSRQNNQPQHF.